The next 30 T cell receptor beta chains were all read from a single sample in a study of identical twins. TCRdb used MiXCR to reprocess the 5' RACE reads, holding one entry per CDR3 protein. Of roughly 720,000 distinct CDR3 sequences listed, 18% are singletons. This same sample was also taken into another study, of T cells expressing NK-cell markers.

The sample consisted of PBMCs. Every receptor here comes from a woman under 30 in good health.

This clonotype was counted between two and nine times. This CDR3 reads CASSVDENTEAFF. DNA of the CDR3: TGTGCCAGCAGCGTCGATGAGAACACTGAAGCTTTCTTT. The chain recombines TRBV12-3 or TRBV12-4 with TRBJ1-1; D is unresolved. V lost 6 bases and J 1 base, leaving 9 bases between the germline ends. This CDR3 is 13 amino acids long.

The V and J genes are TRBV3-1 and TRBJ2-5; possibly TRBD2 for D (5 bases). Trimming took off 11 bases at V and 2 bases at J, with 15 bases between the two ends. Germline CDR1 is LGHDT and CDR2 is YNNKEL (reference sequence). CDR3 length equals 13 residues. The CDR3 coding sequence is TGTGCCGGCACTAAGAGGGAACAAGAGACCCAGTACTTC. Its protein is CAGTKREQETQYF.

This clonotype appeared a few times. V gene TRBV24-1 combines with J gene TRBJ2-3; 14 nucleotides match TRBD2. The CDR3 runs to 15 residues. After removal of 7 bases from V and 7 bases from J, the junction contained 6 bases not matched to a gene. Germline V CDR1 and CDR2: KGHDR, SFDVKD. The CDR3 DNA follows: TGTGCCACCAGCACCGGGACTAGCGGGAGACATACGCAGTATTTT. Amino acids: CATSTGTSGRHTQYF.

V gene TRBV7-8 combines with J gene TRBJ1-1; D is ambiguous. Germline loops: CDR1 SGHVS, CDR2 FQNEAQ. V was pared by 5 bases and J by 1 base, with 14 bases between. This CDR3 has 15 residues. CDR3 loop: CASSTRRVGNTEAFF. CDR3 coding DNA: TGTGCCAGCAGCACGCGTCGGGTTGGGAACACTGAAGCTTTCTTT.

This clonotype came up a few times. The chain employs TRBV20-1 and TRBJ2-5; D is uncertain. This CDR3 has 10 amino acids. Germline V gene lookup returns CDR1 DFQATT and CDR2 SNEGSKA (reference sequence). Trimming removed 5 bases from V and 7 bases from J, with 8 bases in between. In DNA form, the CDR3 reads TGCAGTGCTCTCGCAGGGACCCAGTACTTC. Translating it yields CSALAGTQYF.

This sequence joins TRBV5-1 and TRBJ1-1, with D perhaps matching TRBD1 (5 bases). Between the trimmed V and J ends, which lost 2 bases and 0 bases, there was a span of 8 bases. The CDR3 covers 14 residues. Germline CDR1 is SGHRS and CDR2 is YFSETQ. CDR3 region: CASSFDSLNTEAFF. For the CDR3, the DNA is TGCGCCAGCAGCTTTGACAGCCTGAACACTGAAGCTTTCTTT. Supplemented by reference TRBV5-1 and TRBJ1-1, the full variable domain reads KAGVTQTPRYLIKTRGQQVTLSCSPISGHRSVSWYQQTPGQGLQFLFEYFSETQRNKGNFPGRFSGRQFSNSRSEMNVSTLELGDSALYLCASSFDSLNTEAFFGQGTRLTVV.

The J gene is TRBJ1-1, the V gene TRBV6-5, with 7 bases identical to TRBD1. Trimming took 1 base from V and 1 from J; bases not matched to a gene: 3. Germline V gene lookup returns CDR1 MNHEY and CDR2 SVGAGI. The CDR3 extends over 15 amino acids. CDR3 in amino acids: CASSYWTGGNTEAFF. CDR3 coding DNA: TGTGCCAGCAGTTACTGGACAGGCGGGAACACTGAAGCTTTCTTT.

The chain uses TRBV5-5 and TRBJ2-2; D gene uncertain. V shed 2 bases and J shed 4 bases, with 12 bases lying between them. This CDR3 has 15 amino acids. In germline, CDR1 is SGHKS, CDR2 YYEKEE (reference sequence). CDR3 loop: CASSFRGVSTGELFF. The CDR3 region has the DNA TGTGCCAGCAGCTTCAGAGGAGTAAGCACCGGGGAGCTGTTTTTT. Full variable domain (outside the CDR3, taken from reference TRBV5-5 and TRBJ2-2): DAGVTQSPTHLIKTRGQQVTLRCSPISGHKSVSWYQQVLGQGPQFIFQYYEKEERGRGNFPDRFSARQFPNYSSELNVNALLLGDSALYLCASSFRGVSTGELFFGEGSRLTVL.

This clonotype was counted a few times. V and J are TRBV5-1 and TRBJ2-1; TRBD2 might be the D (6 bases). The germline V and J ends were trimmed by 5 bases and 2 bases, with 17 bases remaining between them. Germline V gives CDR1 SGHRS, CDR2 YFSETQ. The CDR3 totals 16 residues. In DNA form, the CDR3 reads TGCGCCAGCAGGGGGGGTGAGGGAACTCCCTACAATGAGCAGTTCTTC. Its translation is CASRGGEGTPYNEQFF.

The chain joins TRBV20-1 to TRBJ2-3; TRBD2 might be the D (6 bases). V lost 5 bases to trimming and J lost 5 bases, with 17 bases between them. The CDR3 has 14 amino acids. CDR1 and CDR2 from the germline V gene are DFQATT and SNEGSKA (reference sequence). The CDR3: CSALPPSEGDTQYF. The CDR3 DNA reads TGCAGTGCTCTTCCTCCTAGCGAAGGAGATACGCAGTATTTT.

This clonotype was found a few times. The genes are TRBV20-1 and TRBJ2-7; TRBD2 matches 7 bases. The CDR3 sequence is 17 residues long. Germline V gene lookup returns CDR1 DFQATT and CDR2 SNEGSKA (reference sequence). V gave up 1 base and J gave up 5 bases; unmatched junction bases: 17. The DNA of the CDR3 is TGCAGTGCTAGAGTGACGGGAGGTATCCGGAGTTTGGACGAGCAGTACTTC. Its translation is CSARVTGGIRSLDEQYF.

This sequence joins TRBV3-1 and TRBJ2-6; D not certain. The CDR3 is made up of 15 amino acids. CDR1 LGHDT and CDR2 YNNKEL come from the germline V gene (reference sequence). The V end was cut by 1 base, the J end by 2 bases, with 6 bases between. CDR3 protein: CASSQGRPGANVLTF. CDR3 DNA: TGTGCCAGCAGCCAAGGCCGCCCTGGGGCCAACGTCCTGACTTTC.

CDR3 DNA: TGTGCCAGCAGTAAGACCGGGCAACTAGAGACCCAGTACTTC. Protein product: CASSKTGQLETQYF. This chain uses TRBV28 with TRBJ2-5, with D uncertain. The CDR3 runs 14 residues. Trimming stripped 5 bases from V and 4 bases from J, with 14 bases between. Germline V gene sequence: CDR1 MDHEN, CDR2 SYDVKM.

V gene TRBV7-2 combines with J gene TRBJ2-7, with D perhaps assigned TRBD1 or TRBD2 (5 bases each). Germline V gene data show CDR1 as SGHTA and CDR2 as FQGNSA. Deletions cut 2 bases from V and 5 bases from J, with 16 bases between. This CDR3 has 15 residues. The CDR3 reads CASSLTVSGTNEQYF. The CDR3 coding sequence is TGTGCCAGCAGCTTAACCGTATCGGGGACGAACGAGCAGTACTTC.

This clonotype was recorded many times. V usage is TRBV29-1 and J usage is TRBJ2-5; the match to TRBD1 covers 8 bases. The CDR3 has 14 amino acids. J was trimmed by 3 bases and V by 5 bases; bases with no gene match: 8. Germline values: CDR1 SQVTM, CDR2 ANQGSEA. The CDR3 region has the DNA TGCAGCGTTCCTCGGACAGGGCATAAAGAGACCCAGTACTTC. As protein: CSVPRTGHKETQYF.

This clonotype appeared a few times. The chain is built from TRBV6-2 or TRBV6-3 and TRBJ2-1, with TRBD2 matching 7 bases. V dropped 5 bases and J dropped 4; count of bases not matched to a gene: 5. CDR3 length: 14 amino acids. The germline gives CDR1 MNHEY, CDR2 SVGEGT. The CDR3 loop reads CASSAGTMYNEQFF. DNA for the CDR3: TGTGCCAGCAGTGCCGGGACTATGTACAATGAGCAGTTCTTC.

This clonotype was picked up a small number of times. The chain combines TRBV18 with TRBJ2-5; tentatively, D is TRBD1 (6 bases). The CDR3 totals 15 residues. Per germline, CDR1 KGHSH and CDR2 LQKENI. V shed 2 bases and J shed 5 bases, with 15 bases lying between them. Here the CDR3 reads CASSPGTSFGETQYF. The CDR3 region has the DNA TGTGCCAGCTCACCAGGGACATCGTTCGGGGAGACCCAGTACTTC.

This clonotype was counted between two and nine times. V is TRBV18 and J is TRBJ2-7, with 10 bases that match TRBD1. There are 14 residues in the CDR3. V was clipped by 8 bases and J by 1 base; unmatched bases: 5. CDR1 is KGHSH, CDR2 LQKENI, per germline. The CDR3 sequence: CASQGQGNSYEQYF. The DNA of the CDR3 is TGTGCCAGCCAGGGACAGGGGAATTCCTACGAGCAGTACTTC.

CDR3 nucleotide sequence: TGCAGTGCTTCAACCGGGAAGGGTTCACCCCTCCACTTT. Amino acids: CSASTGKGSPLHF. The chain has TRBV20-1 and TRBJ1-6; D not resolved. This CDR3 has 13 amino acids. The germline CDR1 and CDR2 sequences are DFQATT and SNEGSKA (reference sequence). Trimming stripped 5 bases from V and 9 bases from J, with 14 bases between.

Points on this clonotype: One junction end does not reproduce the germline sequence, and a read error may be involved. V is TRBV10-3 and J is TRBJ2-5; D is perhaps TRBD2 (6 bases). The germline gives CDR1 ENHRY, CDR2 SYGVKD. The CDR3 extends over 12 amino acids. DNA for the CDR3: TGTGCCATCGGATTAGCGGAAGAGACCCAGTCCTTC. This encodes CAIGLAEETQSF.

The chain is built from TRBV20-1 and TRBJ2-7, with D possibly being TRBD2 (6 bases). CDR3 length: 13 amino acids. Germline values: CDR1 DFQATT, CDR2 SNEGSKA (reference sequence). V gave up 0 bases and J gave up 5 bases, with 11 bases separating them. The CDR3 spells CSARDPGRHEQYF. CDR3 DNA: TGCAGTGCTAGAGATCCGGGGAGGCACGAGCAGTACTTC.

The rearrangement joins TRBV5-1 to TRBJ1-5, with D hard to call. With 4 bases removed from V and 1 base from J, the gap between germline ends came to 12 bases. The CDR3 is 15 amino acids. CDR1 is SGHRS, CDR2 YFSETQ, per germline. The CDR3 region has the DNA TGCGCCAGCAGCCCGGAGATAGGGAGCAATCAGCCCCAGCATTTT. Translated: CASSPEIGSNQPQHF.

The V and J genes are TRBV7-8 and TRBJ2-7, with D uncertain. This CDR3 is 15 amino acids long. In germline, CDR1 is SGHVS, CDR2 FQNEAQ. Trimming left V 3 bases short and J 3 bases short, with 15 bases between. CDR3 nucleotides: TGTGCCAGCAGCTTTCTTGACTCCTTCAGCTACGAGCAGTACTTC. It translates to CASSFLDSFSYEQYF.

The CDR3 region has the DNA TGTGCCAGCAGTTTTCAGTTGGGCCTAGCCAAAAACATTCAGTACTTC. Protein sequence: CASSFQLGLAKNIQYF. The chain links TRBV12-3 or TRBV12-4 to TRBJ2-4, with unresolved D. The CDR3 is made up of 16 amino acids. V was pared by 3 bases and J by 0 bases, with 12 bases between.

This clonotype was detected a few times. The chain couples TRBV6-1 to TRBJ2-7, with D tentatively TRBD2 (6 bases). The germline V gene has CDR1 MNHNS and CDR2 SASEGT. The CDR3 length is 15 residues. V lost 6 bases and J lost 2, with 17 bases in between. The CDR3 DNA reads TGTGCCAGCAGCCCCCCCGAGCGGGCGGCCTACGAGCAGTACTTC. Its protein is CASSPPERAAYEQYF.

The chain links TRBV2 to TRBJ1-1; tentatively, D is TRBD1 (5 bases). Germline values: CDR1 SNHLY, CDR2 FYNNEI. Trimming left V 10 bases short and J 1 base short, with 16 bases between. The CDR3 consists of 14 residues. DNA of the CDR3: TGTGCCACCTCATTTGACAGTAGGAACACTGAAGCTTTCTTT. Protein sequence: CATSFDSRNTEAFF.

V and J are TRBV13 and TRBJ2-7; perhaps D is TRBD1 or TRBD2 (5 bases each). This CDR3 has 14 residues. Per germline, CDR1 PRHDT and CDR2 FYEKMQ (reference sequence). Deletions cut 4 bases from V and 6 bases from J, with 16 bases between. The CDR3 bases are TGTGCCAGCAGCTCCCGGGACGGAGAAACCGAGCAGTACTTC. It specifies CASSSRDGETEQYF.

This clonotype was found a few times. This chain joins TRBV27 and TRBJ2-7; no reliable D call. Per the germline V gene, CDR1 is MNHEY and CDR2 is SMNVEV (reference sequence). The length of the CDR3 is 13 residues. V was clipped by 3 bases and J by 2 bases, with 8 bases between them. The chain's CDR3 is CASSFKPTYEQYF. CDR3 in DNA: TGTGCCAGCAGTTTCAAACCCACCTACGAGCAGTACTTC.

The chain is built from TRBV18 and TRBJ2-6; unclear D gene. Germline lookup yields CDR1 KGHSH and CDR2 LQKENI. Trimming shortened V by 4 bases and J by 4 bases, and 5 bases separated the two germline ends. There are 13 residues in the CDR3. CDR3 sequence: CASSLQGANVLTF. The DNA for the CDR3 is TGTGCCAGCTCACTTCAGGGGGCCAACGTCCTGACTTTC. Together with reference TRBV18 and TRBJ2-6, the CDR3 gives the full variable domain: NAGVMQNPRHLVRRRGQEARLRCSPMKGHSHVYWYRQLPEEGLKFMVYLQKENIIDESGMPKERFSAEFPKEGPSILRIQQVVRGDSAAYFCASSLQGANVLTFGAGSRLTVL.

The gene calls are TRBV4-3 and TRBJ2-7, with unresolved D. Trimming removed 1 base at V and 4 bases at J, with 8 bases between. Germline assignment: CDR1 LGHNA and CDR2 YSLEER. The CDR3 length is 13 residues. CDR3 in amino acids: CASSQGHIYEQYF. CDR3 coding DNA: TGCGCCAGCAGCCAAGGCCACATATACGAGCAGTACTTC.